These 32 T cell receptor beta chains were all obtained from the same sample, sequenced in a study of cytomegalovirus exposure and HLA in healthy donors. PCR involved 60 Vbeta and 13 Jbeta primers. TCRdb keeps only in-frame clones here, not all; method: immunoSEQ multiplex PCR. The clone table shows fewer than 150,000 clones, with the ten largest holding roughly 2%. Input material: PBMCs. The receptors come from a woman aged 55-69 years in good health and CMV-seronegative.

The rearrangement links TRBV14 to TRBJ1-2, with TRBD1 as a possible D gene (6 bases). The germline V and J ends were trimmed by 4 bases and 4 bases, with 16 bases remaining between them. Germline-derived CDR1 and CDR2 are SGHDN and FVKESK. The CDR3 loop spans 15 amino acids. CDR3 region: CASSLRTAVGYGYTF. Written as DNA, the CDR3 is TGTGCCAGCAGCCTACGGACAGCTGTGGGCTATGGCTACACCTTC.

The chain has TRBV7-9 and TRBJ2-1, with 8 bases lining up with TRBD2. There are 15 residues in the CDR3. J lost 5 bases, V lost 1 base, and 4 bases had no gene match. Germline V gene data show CDR1 as SEHNR and CDR2 as FQNEAQ (reference sequence). This CDR3 reads CASSLDGGADNEQFF. CDR3 DNA: TGTGCCAGCAGCTTAGACGGGGGGGCGGACAATGAGCAGTTCTTC.

The gene calls are TRBV15 and TRBJ2-7; TRBD1 is a possible D gene (5 bases). The CDR3 is 15 amino acids. The V end lost 4 bases, the J end lost 0 bases, and 13 bases lay between the germline ends. Germline V lookup: CDR1 LNHNV, CDR2 YYDKDF (reference sequence). The CDR3, as DNA: TGTGCCACCAGCACCACAGGTGGCAGCTCCTACGAGCAGTACTTC. Translated: CATSTTGGSSYEQYF.

The chain joins TRBV5-1 to TRBJ2-7, with D possibly matching TRBD1 (6 bases). Germline V CDR1 and CDR2: SGHRS, YFSETQ. CDR3 length equals 18 residues. The germline V and J ends were trimmed by 4 bases and 1 base, with 24 bases remaining between them. The CDR3 sequence: CASSPAFYRGHDSYEQYF. The CDR3 DNA is TGCGCCAGCAGCCCCGCGTTCTACCGGGGACACGATTCCTACGAGCAGTACTTC.

V usage is TRBV28 and J usage is TRBJ1-4; TRBD1 is a possible D gene (6 bases). CDR1 is MDHEN and CDR2 is SYDVKM in the germline V gene. This CDR3 comprises 13 residues. Deletions cut 6 bases from V and 8 bases from J, with 13 bases between. The CDR3 loop reads CASRVQGSEKLFF. As DNA, the CDR3 is TGTGCCAGCAGAGTACAGGGATCCGAAAAACTGTTTTTT. Combining the CDR3 with reference TRBV28 and TRBJ1-4 gives the whole variable domain DVKVTQSSRYLVKRTGEKVFLECVQDMDHENMFWYRQDPGLGLRLIYFSYDVKMKEKGDIPEGYSVSREKKERFSLILESASTNQTSMYLCASRVQGSEKLFFGSGTQLSVL.

The chain recombines TRBV6-1 with TRBJ2-7, with TRBD2 identical over 7 bases. The CDR3 runs 13 residues. Germline values: CDR1 MNHNS, CDR2 SASEGT. V was clipped by 6 bases and J by 7 bases; unmatched bases: 9. CDR3 sequence reads: CASRDGLVGEQYF. CDR3 in DNA: TGTGCCAGCAGGGATGGACTAGTCGGGGAGCAGTACTTC.

The chain combines TRBV7-3 with TRBJ2-1, with TRBD2 as a possible D gene (6 bases). The CDR3 length is 13 residues. Trimming took 4 bases from V and 9 from J, leaving 13 bases between them. Germline CDR1 reads SGHTA; CDR2 reads FQGTGA. The CDR3 loop reads CASSSSVGSEQFF. The CDR3 DNA is TGTGCCAGCAGCTCCTCTGTCGGGAGTGAGCAGTTCTTC. Variable domain in full (rest from reference TRBV7-3 and TRBJ2-1): GAGVSQTPSNKVTEKGKYVELRCDPISGHTALYWYRQSLGQGPEFLIYFQGTGAADDSGLPNDRFFAVRPEGSVSTLKIQRTERGDSAVYLCASSSSVGSEQFFGPGTRLTVL.

CDR3 loop: CATSRQRSGNTIYF. CDR3 DNA sequence: TGTGCCACCAGCAGACAGAGGTCCGGAAACACCATATATTTT. The chain couples TRBV15 to TRBJ1-3; D not resolved. This CDR3 is built from 14 residues. CDR1 LNHNV and CDR2 YYDKDF come from the germline V gene (reference sequence). Trimming removed 2 bases at V and 4 bases at J, with 9 bases between.

This rearrangement joins TRBV5-1 to TRBJ1-1; D ambiguous. V was clipped by 4 bases and J by 4 bases, with 17 bases between them. This CDR3 is built from 15 residues. Germline V lookup: CDR1 SGHRS, CDR2 YFSETQ. CDR3 sequence: CASSPSGSRATEAFF. The CDR3 DNA reads as TGCGCCAGCAGCCCCTCAGGCTCCAGAGCCACTGAAGCTTTCTTT.

About this clone itself: Distinct nucleotide sequences in the sample also encode this CDR3. The rearrangement joins TRBV2 to TRBJ1-5; no clear D gene. The CDR3 totals 12 residues. The V end was cut by 3 bases, the J end by 5 bases, with 5 bases between. Germline V CDR1 and CDR2: SNHLY, FYNNEI. This chain's CDR3 is CASSDPDQPQHF. CDR3 bases: TGTGCCAGCAGTGACCCGGATCAGCCCCAGCATTTT.

The V call is TRBV29-1, the J call TRBJ2-7, with 8 bases that match TRBD1. This CDR3 spans 12 amino acids. Trimming removed 7 bases from V and 5 bases from J; junction bases left unmatched: 7. The germline CDR1 and CDR2 sequences are SQVTM and ANQGSEA. The DNA of the CDR3 is TGCAGCGCCCAGGGGGCCACGCACGAGCAGTACTTC. It codes for CSAQGATHEQYF.

The chain joins TRBV10-2 to TRBJ1-4; a possible D gene is TRBD1 (6 bases). V shed 6 bases and J shed 3 bases, with 14 bases lying between them. The CDR3 covers 15 residues. Germline V gives CDR1 WSHSY, CDR2 SAAADI. The CDR3 region is CASRSGEGANEKLFF. The CDR3 nucleotides read TGCGCCAGCAGGTCGGGGGAGGGGGCTAATGAAAAACTGTTTTTT.

The CDR3 DNA sequence: TGTGCCAGTAGTATGGGCCCAGGGATCCAAAACATTCAGTACTTC. Residues: CASSMGPGIQNIQYF. The V gene is TRBV19, the J gene TRBJ2-4; the D gene is possibly TRBD1 (5 bases). The CDR3 has 15 residues. The V and J ends lost 3 bases and 5 bases respectively, with 14 bases between them. Germline V gene data show CDR1 as LNHDA and CDR2 as SQIVND (reference sequence).

The V and J genes are TRBV10-1 and TRBJ2-1; TRBD1 matches 11 bases. This CDR3 region has 13 residues. The V segment lost 8 bases and the J segment 7 bases; nucleotides outside the gene matches: 4. The V gene's germline CDR1 is WNHNN and CDR2 SYGVQD (reference sequence). The DNA for the CDR3 is TGCGCCAGCGGGGACAGGGGGACTAATGAGCAGTTCTTC. This sequence encodes CASGDRGTNEQFF.

J is TRBJ1-1 and V is TRBV19, with unresolved D. This CDR3 comprises 11 residues. The germline V gene encodes CDR1 LNHDA and CDR2 SQIVND (reference sequence). The V end was cut by 2 bases, the J end by 13 bases, with 11 bases between. CDR3 protein: CASSIRETVFF. DNA for the CDR3: TGTGCCAGTAGTATACGGGAAACCGTTTTCTTT.

The chain couples TRBV5-6 to TRBJ2-7; 7 bases are shared with TRBD1. After removal of 4 bases from V and 1 base from J, the junction contained 5 bases not matched to a gene. Germline values: CDR1 SGHDT, CDR2 YYEEEE. This CDR3 has 14 residues. The CDR3 DNA follows: TGTGCCAGCAGCCCCTGGGACAGTTCCTACGAGCAGTACTTC. It yields the protein CASSPWDSSYEQYF.

This sequence joins TRBV10-2 and TRBJ2-7; a possible D gene is TRBD2 (6 bases). Looked up from germline, CDR1 is WSHSY and CDR2 is SAAADI. This CDR3 is built from 14 residues. V was trimmed by 4 bases and J by 5 bases, leaving 15 bases between them. Here the CDR3 DNA reads TGCGCCAGCAGTGGTGGGCAGGAGGGTCACGAGCAGTACTTC. The encoded protein is CASSGGQEGHEQYF.

The chain has TRBV5-6 and TRBJ1-1; D gene ambiguous. V was shortened by 3 bases and J by 3 bases, with 3 bases between the two germline ends. The CDR3 spans 11 residues. The germline CDR1 and CDR2 sequences are SGHDT and YYEEEE. The DNA for the CDR3 is TGTGCCAGCAGCTCGTACACTGAAGCTTTCTTT. Amino acid sequence: CASSSYTEAFF. Variable domain in full (rest from reference TRBV5-6 and TRBJ1-1): DAGVTQSPTHLIKTRGQQVTLRCSPKSGHDTVSWYQQALGQGPQFIFQYYEEEERQRGNFPDRFSGHQFPNYSSELNVNALLLGDSALYLCASSSYTEAFFGQGTRLTVV.

Here the CDR3 DNA reads TGTGCCAGCATGATTGACGAGGGACTGGGCGGGGAGCTGTTTTTT. It yields the protein CASMIDEGLGGELFF. The V call is TRBV6-5, the J call TRBJ2-2; possible D gene TRBD2, 6 bases. The V gene's germline CDR1 is MNHEY and CDR2 SVGAGI. V was shortened by 7 bases and J by 7 bases, with 19 bases between the two germline ends. This CDR3 region has 15 residues.

The J gene is TRBJ2-5, the V gene TRBV30; D gene uncertain. The V gene lost 7 bases and the J gene lost 6 bases, with 18 bases spanning the gap. The CDR3 extends over 13 amino acids. CDR1 and CDR2 from the germline V gene are GTSNPN and SVGIG (reference sequence). The CDR3 here is CAYLPGGVKTQYF. DNA of the CDR3: TGTGCCTACCTACCCGGCGGAGTTAAGACCCAGTACTTC.

V and J are TRBV18 and TRBJ1-1; tentatively, D is TRBD1 (6 bases). The germline CDR1 and CDR2 sequences are KGHSH and LQKENI. Between the trimmed V and J ends, which lost 3 bases and 5 bases, there was a span of 25 bases. The length of the CDR3 is 18 residues. The CDR3 is CASSPGFSGGERKTEAFF. DNA for the CDR3: TGTGCCAGCTCACCCGGCTTCTCTGGGGGCGAACGAAAAACTGAAGCTTTCTTT.

The J gene is TRBJ1-3, the V gene TRBV2; no clear D. Germline V gene lookup returns CDR1 SNHLY and CDR2 FYNNEI. CDR3 length: 14 residues. V gave up 8 bases and J gave up 0 bases, with 11 bases separating them. The CDR3 nucleotides are TGTGCCAGCGCCCCGGCAGGCTCTGGAAACACCATATATTTT. It encodes CASAPAGSGNTIYF.

This rearrangement joins TRBV19 to TRBJ2-4; maybe TRBD2 (5 bases). Germline V lookup: CDR1 LNHDA, CDR2 SQIVND (reference sequence). V lost 4 bases and J 0 bases, leaving 10 bases between the germline ends. The CDR3 has 15 amino acids. This chain's CDR3 is CASSRTDTAKNIQYF. CDR3 sequence (DNA): TGTGCCAGTAGTAGGACTGACACAGCCAAAAACATTCAGTACTTC.

This chain links TRBV5-1 with TRBJ1-6; possibly TRBD1 for D (5 bases). V gave up 4 bases and J gave up 13 bases, with 18 bases separating them. Per germline, CDR1 SGHRS and CDR2 YFSETQ. The CDR3 covers 14 residues. This CDR3 reads CASSPEGTRSPLHF. CDR3 in DNA: TGCGCCAGCAGCCCGGAGGGGACCCGTTCCCCCCTCCACTTT. Looking up the rest from reference TRBV5-1 and TRBJ1-6 gives the full variable domain: KAGVTQTPRYLIKTRGQQVTLSCSPISGHRSVSWYQQTPGQGLQFLFEYFSETQRNKGNFPGRFSGRQFSNSRSEMNVSTLELGDSALYLCASSPEGTRSPLHFGNGTRLTVT.

The chain recombines TRBV19 with TRBJ1-6; 7 nucleotides line up with TRBD1. Germline lookup yields CDR1 LNHDA and CDR2 SQIVND (reference sequence). Germline trimming cut 7 bases from V and 10 bases from J; bases unmatched to any gene: 7. The CDR3 has 13 residues. In DNA, the CDR3 is TGTGCCAGTAAGACAGGGATCAACTCACCCCTCCACTTT. Its protein product is CASKTGINSPLHF.

The J gene is TRBJ1-3, the V gene TRBV6-5; D not certain. The CDR3 has 16 residues. Trimming removed 0 bases from V and 2 bases from J, with 11 bases in between. CDR1 and CDR2 (germline): MNHEY, SVGAGI. CDR3 nucleotides: TGTGCCAGCAGTTACTCTGCGTTTCGAACTGGAAACACCATATATTTT. Its protein product is CASSYSAFRTGNTIYF.

V and J are TRBV6-5 and TRBJ1-5; 9 nucleotides agree with TRBD1. The trim removed 8 bases at V and 7 bases at J, leaving 9 bases unmatched. CDR3 size: 14 residues. The germline gives CDR1 MNHEY, CDR2 SVGAGI. CDR3 coding DNA: TGTGCCAGCCAAGTAGGACAGGGGTTCCAGCCCCAGCATTTT. Translation: CASQVGQGFQPQHF.

The V and J genes are TRBV7-9 and TRBJ2-3; D perhaps matches TRBD1 (5 bases). Trimming took 1 base from V and 0 from J, leaving 8 bases between them. Germline V gene data show CDR1 as SEHNR and CDR2 as FQNEAQ (reference sequence). The CDR3 is 15 residues long. CDR3 sequence: CASSLGTTSTDTQYF. The CDR3 DNA follows: TGTGCCAGCAGCTTAGGGACAACTAGCACAGATACGCAGTATTTT.

This rearrangement joins TRBV29-1 to TRBJ2-3, with 11 bases lining up with TRBD2. Germline CDR1 reads SQVTM; CDR2 reads ANQGSEA. This CDR3 region has 15 residues. V dropped 7 bases and J dropped 6; count of bases not matched to a gene: 12. The CDR3 nucleotides read TGCAGCGGAGATGCTAGCGGGAGGCCCCTTGATACGCAGTATTTT. This codes for CSGDASGRPLDTQYF.

The chain is built from TRBV7-6 and TRBJ1-1, with D tentatively TRBD1 (6 bases). V was pared by 5 bases and J by 1 base, with 23 bases between. Germline V gene data show CDR1 as SGHVS and CDR2 as FNYEAQ. The CDR3 length is 18 residues. The CDR3 region is CASSPRVLVGRGNTEAFF. In DNA, the CDR3 is TGTGCCAGCAGCCCTAGGGTTTTGGTTGGCAGGGGGAACACTGAAGCTTTCTTT.

The CDR3 sequence: CASSERDRNTEAFF. CDR3 nucleotides: TGTGCCAGCAGTGAAAGGGACAGGAACACTGAAGCTTTCTTT. V is TRBV6-1 and J is TRBJ1-1, with 7 bases matching TRBD1. Trimming at V came to 2 bases and at J to 1 base, leaving 1 base not matched to a gene. CDR1 and CDR2 from the germline V gene are MNHNS and SASEGT. The CDR3 has 14 residues.

This chain uses TRBV19 with TRBJ1-1, with 9 bases matching TRBD1. The CDR3 is 14 residues long. Unmatched junction bases numbered 10, after V lost 8 bases and J lost 6 bases. Germline CDR1 reads LNHDA; CDR2 reads SQIVND (reference sequence). CDR3 residues: CASEAGTGISEAFF. CDR3 nucleotide sequence: TGTGCCAGTGAAGCCGGGACAGGGATTTCTGAAGCTTTCTTT.